A single sample is the source of the 32 T cell receptor beta chains below, sequenced in a study of T-cell memory formation after mild COVID-19. In TCRdb, the 5' RACE reads were re-called with MiXCR into one record per CDR3 protein. Here the sample spans about half a million distinct CDR3 sequences, 15% to 20% being singletons. Sequencing was done on a sample of PBMCs or a T cell subset sorted from them (not recorded which). Receptors originate from an adult woman who had mild COVID-19 (a few samples of this study predate the infection). Cell type and time point are not known.

The chain carries TRBV6-5 and TRBJ2-1, with 9 nucleotides matching TRBD2. Germline V lookup: CDR1 MNHEY, CDR2 SVGAGI. The CDR3 contains 14 residues. V lost 2 bases to trimming and J lost 7 bases; unmatched junction nucleotides: 3. CDR3 residues: CASSYDLAGNEQFF. In nucleotides, the CDR3 is TGTGCCAGCAGTTACGACCTAGCGGGAAATGAGCAGTTCTTC.

V usage is TRBV14 and J usage is TRBJ2-7; D is unclear. Germline V lookup: CDR1 SGHDN, CDR2 FVKESK. The CDR3 is 14 residues long. Trimming took 4 bases from V and 2 from J, leaving 12 bases between them. This CDR3 is CASSRPGLTYEQYF. DNA of the CDR3: TGTGCCAGCAGCCGACCGGGCCTCACCTACGAGCAGTACTTC.

This clonotype was counted only a few times. The chain uses TRBV19 and TRBJ2-1, with 7 bases matching TRBD1. CDR1 and CDR2 (germline): LNHDA, SQIVND (reference sequence). The CDR3 runs to 14 residues. V lost 6 bases to trimming and J lost 4 bases; unmatched junction nucleotides: 6. The CDR3 bases are TGTGCCAGTAGGGGTGGGACAGAATACAATGAGCAGTTCTTC. Protein sequence: CASRGGTEYNEQFF.

J is TRBJ1-2 and V is TRBV5-1; tentative D call: TRBD1 (6 bases). The CDR3 extends over 15 amino acids. In germline, CDR1 is SGHRS, CDR2 YFSETQ. The ends were cut back, 0 bases at V and 6 bases at J, with 15 bases in the middle. Here the CDR3 DNA reads TGCGCCAGCAGCTTGGAAGGGGGTATTGCTCATGGCTACACCTTC. This encodes CASSLEGGIAHGYTF. Full variable domain (rest looked up from reference TRBV5-1 and TRBJ1-2): KAGVTQTPRYLIKTRGQQVTLSCSPISGHRSVSWYQQTPGQGLQFLFEYFSETQRNKGNFPGRFSGRQFSNSRSEMNVSTLELGDSALYLCASSLEGGIAHGYTFGSGTRLTVV.

The table lists this clonotype with a few counts. The chain has TRBV7-2 and TRBJ2-3, with 8 bases that match TRBD2. The germline V gene encodes CDR1 SGHTA and CDR2 FQGNSA. The CDR3 runs to 15 residues. Trimming at V came to 5 bases and at J to 2 bases, leaving 6 bases not matched to a gene. The CDR3 is CASSPGLGPTDTQYF. In DNA form, the CDR3 reads TGTGCCAGCAGCCCGGGACTAGGTCCCACAGATACGCAGTATTTT.

This clonotype was recorded at least ten times. The V gene is TRBV5-1, the J gene TRBJ2-3, with 7 positions matching TRBD1. Per the germline V gene, CDR1 is SGHRS and CDR2 is YFSETQ. This CDR3 is built from 15 residues. J gave up 0 bases and V 4 bases, and 5 bases lay outside the gene matches. The CDR3 sequence: CASSTGQTSTDTQYF. The CDR3, as DNA: TGCGCCAGCAGCACGGGACAGACTAGCACAGATACGCAGTATTTT. Combining the CDR3 with reference TRBV5-1 and TRBJ2-3 gives the whole variable domain KAGVTQTPRYLIKTRGQQVTLSCSPISGHRSVSWYQQTPGQGLQFLFEYFSETQRNKGNFPGRFSGRQFSNSRSEMNVSTLELGDSALYLCASSTGQTSTDTQYFGPGTRLTVL.

This clonotype was seen repeatedly, ten times or more. The genes are TRBV7-2 and TRBJ2-1; 7 nucleotides align to TRBD2. Germline loops: CDR1 SGHTA, CDR2 FQGNSA. V lost 1 base and J lost 7; bases outside the gene matches: 4. CDR3 length: 14 residues. The CDR3 spells CASSLGGSRNEQFF. In nucleotides, the CDR3 is TGTGCCAGCAGCTTAGGCGGGAGTCGGAATGAGCAGTTCTTC.

This clonotype was seen more than once but under ten times. The chain links TRBV18 to TRBJ1-5; 8 nucleotides agree with TRBD1. V lost 3 bases, J lost 1 base, and 8 bases stayed unmatched. The CDR3 contains 17 residues. In germline, CDR1 is KGHSH, CDR2 LQKENI. In nucleotides, the CDR3 is TGTGCCAGCTCACCCGGACAGGGCAGCGGGAGCAATCAGCCCCAGCATTTT. Translating gives CASSPGQGSGSNQPQHF.

This chain connects TRBV10-3 to TRBJ1-1; no clear D. CDR1 ENHRY and CDR2 SYGVKD come from the germline V gene. The CDR3 is 13 residues long. V gave up 10 bases and J gave up 3 bases, with 15 bases separating them. CDR3 bases: TGTGCCACCTCACCCGCCTTTGACACTGAAGCTTTCTTT. Its protein product is CATSPAFDTEAFF.

There are many counts of this clonotype. This chain joins TRBV15 and TRBJ1-5; 9 nucleotides match TRBD1. V lost 8 bases and J lost 3; bases outside the gene matches: 17. Germline V lookup: CDR1 LNHNV, CDR2 YYDKDF (reference sequence). CDR3 length: 18 residues. CDR3 nucleotide sequence: TGTGCCACCGCTCCGGGACAGGGAAGGCTGGTAAACAATCAGCCCCAGCATTTT. Its translation is CATAPGQGRLVNNQPQHF.

V gene TRBV11-1 combines with J gene TRBJ1-2; D call uncertain. The CDR3 is 13 amino acids. Per germline, CDR1 SGHAT and CDR2 FQDESV (reference sequence). Trimming took 8 bases from V and 2 from J, leaving 12 bases between them. The DNA of the CDR3 is TGTGCCAGCGGGAATCAGAGGAACTATGGCTACACCTTC. This encodes CASGNQRNYGYTF.

This clonotype was observed a handful of times. J is TRBJ2-7 and V is TRBV7-3; 7 nucleotides line up with TRBD2. The CDR3 contains 15 residues. The V and J ends lost 6 bases and 2 bases, in that order; junction bases with no gene match: 10. Per the germline V gene, CDR1 is SGHTA and CDR2 is FQGTGA. DNA of the CDR3: TGTGCCAGCAGTCCGGGACTATTAGTCGCCTACGAGCAGTACTTC. Its protein is CASSPGLLVAYEQYF.

This sequence joins TRBV27 and TRBJ2-5; a possible D gene is TRBD2 (6 bases). The ends were cut back, 8 bases at V and 3 bases at J, with 25 bases in the middle. The CDR3 sequence is 17 residues long. The germline V gene has CDR1 MNHEY and CDR2 SMNVEV (reference sequence). CDR3 in amino acids: CASPPTFGDFFKETQYF. The CDR3 DNA reads TGTGCCAGCCCACCAACCTTCGGGGACTTCTTTAAAGAGACCCAGTACTTC.

This clonotype was detected a few times. This chain links TRBV12-3 or TRBV12-4 with TRBJ1-2, with D maybe TRBD1 (5 bases). V gave up 6 bases and J gave up 5 bases, with 13 bases separating them. The CDR3 has 13 amino acids. In nucleotides, the CDR3 is TGTGCCAGCAGCGACGACAGTCGGTATGGCTACACCTTC. This codes for CASSDDSRYGYTF.

This CDR3 is CASSSRQGVEGTAEQFF. The CDR3 bases are TGTGCCAGCAGTTCCCGACAGGGGGTTGAGGGTACAGCTGAGCAGTTCTTC. This chain connects TRBV27 to TRBJ2-1, with 9 bases matching TRBD1. The CDR3 covers 17 residues. V trimming: 4 bases; J trimming: 9 bases; junction bases outside the gene matches: 16. Germline CDR1 reads MNHEY; CDR2 reads SMNVEV (reference sequence).

The chain is built from TRBV29-1 and TRBJ2-7; possibly TRBD2 for D (5 bases). The CDR3 runs to 13 residues. Per the germline V gene, CDR1 is SQVTM and CDR2 is ANQGSEA. Between the trimmed V and J ends, which lost 7 bases and 0 bases, there was a span of 13 bases. This CDR3 is CSARLGSSYEQYF. Here the CDR3 DNA reads TGCAGCGCCAGACTGGGGAGCTCCTACGAGCAGTACTTC.

This clonotype was observed many times. V and J are TRBV29-1 and TRBJ2-7; D may correspond to TRBD1 or TRBD2 (7 bases each). Germline V gene lookup returns CDR1 SQVTM and CDR2 ANQGSEA. V was shortened by 1 base and J by 0 bases, with 13 bases between the two germline ends. There are 15 residues in the CDR3. CDR3: CSVEAGRGPSYEQYF. CDR3 coding DNA: TGCAGCGTTGAAGCGGGGAGGGGGCCCTCCTACGAGCAGTACTTC.

This chain links TRBV24-1 with TRBJ1-2, with TRBD1 matching 8 bases. Per germline, CDR1 KGHDR and CDR2 SFDVKD. The trim removed 4 bases at V and 9 bases at J, leaving 9 bases unmatched. The CDR3 spans 14 residues. This CDR3 reads CATSETGAGRSYTF. The CDR3 coding sequence is TGTGCCACCAGTGAGACAGGGGCTGGGAGGAGCTACACCTTC.

This clonotype was detected ten times or more. The genes are TRBV21-1 and TRBJ2-1; the D segment call TRBD2 is taken from the table without a DNA check. TRBV21-1 is a pseudogene. This CDR3 region has 20 residues. The CDR3 loop is CASSKEGTSGGDSSYNEQFF. CDR3 nucleotides: TGTGCCAGCAGCAAAGAAGGGACTAGCGGTGGGGATAGCTCCTACAATGAGCAGTTCTTC.

This clonotype was observed a handful of times. This chain joins TRBV12-3 or TRBV12-4 and TRBJ1-1; D unclear. The CDR3 has 12 amino acids. V was clipped by 0 bases and J by 5 bases, with 4 bases between them. The CDR3 sequence is CASSLALTEAFF. DNA of the CDR3: TGTGCCAGCAGTTTAGCGCTGACTGAAGCTTTCTTT.

The rearrangement joins TRBV3-1 to TRBJ2-7; D may be TRBD2 (5 bases). V lost 2 bases to trimming and J lost 7 bases, with 21 bases between them. The germline V gene has CDR1 LGHDT and CDR2 YNNKEL (reference sequence). The CDR3 contains 16 residues. For the CDR3, the DNA is TGTGCCAGCAGCCAATTGTTTCGAGGGCCCACAACTGAGCAGTACTTC. It codes for CASSQLFRGPTTEQYF.

J is TRBJ2-5 and V is TRBV7-2, with 14 bases that match TRBD2. Germline CDR1 reads SGHTA; CDR2 reads FQGNSA. Germline trimming cut 6 bases from V and 5 bases from J; bases unmatched to any gene: 8. The CDR3 sequence is 16 residues long. The CDR3 loop reads CASRSGTSGSQETQYF. The CDR3, as DNA: TGTGCCAGCAGAAGCGGGACTAGCGGGAGTCAGGAGACCCAGTACTTC.

V usage is TRBV7-9 and J usage is TRBJ2-1; 11 bases align to TRBD2. Germline-derived CDR1 and CDR2 are SEHNR and FQNEAQ (reference sequence). The CDR3 is 20 amino acids. J gave up 0 bases and V 4 bases, and 14 bases lay outside the gene matches. The CDR3 region has the DNA TGTGCCAGCAGCTCCGCCCGTGGACTAGCGGGTGGGGTCTCCTACAATGAGCAGTTCTTC. Protein: CASSSARGLAGGVSYNEQFF.

The chain carries TRBV12-3 or TRBV12-4 and TRBJ2-3; D is uncertain. The CDR3 runs to 14 residues. V was clipped by 6 bases and J by 0 bases, with 10 bases between them. The CDR3, as DNA: TGTGCCAGCAGACCGTCGGCTAGCACAGATACGCAGTATTTT. It is translated as CASRPSASTDTQYF.

The genes are TRBV2 and TRBJ2-7, with 7 nucleotides matching TRBD1. The trim removed 7 bases at V and 7 bases at J, leaving 4 bases unmatched. CDR3 length: 11 amino acids. Germline V CDR1 and CDR2: SNHLY, FYNNEI. CDR3 loop: CASMRDSEQYF. Written as DNA, the CDR3 is TGTGCCAGCATGAGGGACAGTGAGCAGTACTTC.

The chain employs TRBV6-2 or TRBV6-3 and TRBJ1-6, with 7 bases lining up with TRBD1. J gave up 7 bases and V 2 bases, and 2 bases lay outside the gene matches. Germline V gene data show CDR1 as MNHEY and CDR2 as SVGEGT. The CDR3 sequence is 14 residues long. Written as DNA, the CDR3 is TGTGCCAGCAGTTACCCAGGGGGAAATTCACCCCTCCACTTT. Amino acids: CASSYPGGNSPLHF.

The chain employs TRBV7-9 and TRBJ2-5; TRBD2 is a possible D gene (7 bases). Per the germline V gene, CDR1 is SEHNR and CDR2 is FQNEAQ (reference sequence). Trimming left V 5 bases short and J 5 bases short, with 21 bases between. The CDR3 totals 16 residues. CDR3 sequence (DNA): TGTGCCAGCAGCCACGGGGGGCAGGGTAATATGGAGACCCAGTACTTC. Its protein product is CASSHGGQGNMETQYF.

The chain recombines TRBV12-3 or TRBV12-4 with TRBJ2-5; 11 bases are a match to TRBD2. The CDR3 runs 14 residues. The junction had 4 bases not matched to a gene; V was cut back by 1 base and J by 9 bases. The CDR3 sequence is CASSLGSSGGSQYF. Here the CDR3 DNA reads TGTGCCAGCAGTTTAGGGTCTAGCGGGGGGTCCCAGTACTTC.

Only a few counts were recorded for this clonotype. This rearrangement joins TRBV5-1 to TRBJ2-2, with 9 bases identical to TRBD1. After removal of 2 bases from V and 0 bases from J, the junction contained 5 bases not matched to a gene. In germline, CDR1 is SGHRS, CDR2 YFSETQ. The CDR3 has 17 residues. CDR3 loop: CASSLRTGATNTGELFF. In DNA form, the CDR3 reads TGCGCCAGCAGCTTAAGGACAGGGGCGACGAACACCGGGGAGCTGTTTTTT.

This clonotype has only a few counts. The V call is TRBV24-1, the J call TRBJ2-2, with D possibly matching TRBD1 (7 bases). The CDR3 has 15 residues. Per germline, CDR1 KGHDR and CDR2 SFDVKD. Trimming pared 5 bases from V and 3 bases from J, leaving 12 bases between. CDR3 loop: CATSVTGEDTGELFF. The CDR3 coding sequence is TGTGCCACCAGTGTAACAGGGGAGGACACCGGGGAGCTGTTTTTT.

In the case of this clonotype: One end of the junction does not line up with germline, which may come from a read error. The chain links TRBV7-9 to TRBJ2-7; the match to TRBD1 covers 8 bases. The CDR3 has 15 residues. CDR1 is SEHNR and CDR2 is FQNEAQ in the germline V gene (reference sequence). The CDR3 region is CASSLGSGGSHEQYF. The CDR3 nucleotides read TGTGCCAGCAGCTTAGGGTCAGGGGGCTCCCACGAGCAGTACTTC.

This clonotype was counted only a few times. A junction boundary mismatches the germline segment, possibly from a read error. This chain uses TRBV7-2 with TRBJ2-1; 9 nucleotides align to TRBD2. The length of the CDR3 is 18 residues. From germline, CDR1 is SGHTA and CDR2 FQGNSA. As DNA, the CDR3 is TGTGCCAGCAGCTTATATTACGGGACTAGCTCCGATTTTCCCCTCCCGCTCTTC. It is translated as CASSLYYGTSSDFPLPLF.